The 18 T cell receptor beta chains below were found in one sample sequenced in a study of cytomegalovirus exposure and HLA in healthy donors. PCR employed 60 Vbeta and 13 Jbeta primers. Using immunoSEQ multiplex PCR, the repertoire was profiled, and TCRdb retains in-frame clones only, with some absent. The table records 150,000 to 250,000 clones, around 86% of them present only once. Material for sequencing was PBMCs. The receptors here all came from a woman aged 45-65 years in good health and CMV-seropositive.

CDR3 residues: CASSSFIGDGNSPLHF. The CDR3, as DNA: TGTGCCAGTAGTTCGTTTATAGGGGATGGAAATTCACCCCTCCACTTT. The chain employs TRBV19 and TRBJ1-6; D might be TRBD1 (5 bases). From germline, CDR1 is LNHDA and CDR2 SQIVND (reference sequence). The V gene lost 5 bases and the J gene lost 7 bases, with 18 bases spanning the gap. The CDR3 extends over 16 amino acids.

The V and J genes are TRBV6-6 and TRBJ1-1; the D gene is possibly TRBD1 (6 bases). Germline CDR1 MNHNY, CDR2 SVGAGI (reference sequence). V lost 4 bases and J lost 0, with 12 bases in between. This CDR3 has 15 residues. The CDR3 DNA reads TGTGCCAGCAGTTCAACAGGGTCCCTGAACACTGAAGCTTTCTTT. Protein: CASSSTGSLNTEAFF.

The chain employs TRBV7-9 and TRBJ2-1, with D hard to call. The V gene lost 6 bases and the J gene lost 6 bases, with 12 bases spanning the gap. The CDR3 is 13 residues long. CDR1 and CDR2 (germline): SEHNR, FQNEAQ (reference sequence). The CDR3: CASSPHGGNEQFF. CDR3 nucleotides: TGTGCCAGCAGTCCCCACGGCGGCAATGAGCAGTTCTTC.

V and J are TRBV4-3 and TRBJ2-1, with D unresolved. The germline V gene has CDR1 LGHNA and CDR2 YSLEER. The ends were cut back, 1 base at V and 10 bases at J, with 17 bases in the middle. CDR3 length: 15 amino acids. CDR3 coding DNA: TGCGCCAGCAGCCAAGCCGAAACGAGAGCGACGGAGCAGTTCTTC. Translated, it gives CASSQAETRATEQFF.

This chain uses TRBV19 with TRBJ2-1, with 12 positions matching TRBD2. Germline V lookup: CDR1 LNHDA, CDR2 SQIVND (reference sequence). The ends lost 5 bases at V and 8 bases at J; junction bases unmatched: 19. The CDR3 spans 19 residues. This CDR3 reads CASSPDPPASGGARDEQFF. The CDR3 DNA follows: TGTGCCAGTAGTCCCGACCCTCCCGCTAGCGGGGGGGCACGGGATGAGCAGTTCTTC.

The rearrangement joins TRBV19 to TRBJ1-5; 7 positions match TRBD1. CDR3 length: 15 residues. CDR1 and CDR2 from the germline V gene are LNHDA and SQIVND (reference sequence). After removal of 7 bases from V and 3 bases from J, the junction contained 9 bases not matched to a gene. The CDR3 region is CASTETGADNQPQHF. Here the CDR3 DNA reads TGTGCCAGTACCGAAACAGGGGCCGACAATCAGCCCCAGCATTTT.

The chain couples TRBV10-3 to TRBJ2-2, with a possible D match to TRBD2 (5 bases). The V gene lost 4 bases and the J gene lost 2 bases, with 14 bases spanning the gap. CDR3 length: 16 amino acids. Germline V gives CDR1 ENHRY, CDR2 SYGVKD. CDR3 nucleotide sequence: TGTGCCATCAGTGGTTCCGGTGCTAGCAACACCGGGGAGCTGTTTTTT. Residues: CAISGSGASNTGELFF.

The chain employs TRBV19 and TRBJ1-1; D possibly corresponds to TRBD1 (5 bases). The germline V gene encodes CDR1 LNHDA and CDR2 SQIVND (reference sequence). There are 15 residues in the CDR3. Deletions cut 5 bases from V and 3 bases from J, with 16 bases between. The CDR3 spells CASSRAGAGDTEAFF. CDR3 in DNA: TGTGCCAGTAGTCGAGCTGGGGCGGGGGACACTGAAGCTTTCTTT.

J is TRBJ2-1 and V is TRBV7-8; 9 nucleotides align to TRBD2. The CDR3 sequence is 16 residues long. The germline gives CDR1 SGHVS, CDR2 FQNEAQ. V was pared by 7 bases and J by 1 base, with 8 bases of the junction left unmatched. CDR3 loop: CASIPTSGDSYNEQFF. For the CDR3, the DNA is TGTGCCAGCATCCCGACTAGCGGTGATTCCTACAATGAGCAGTTCTTC.

V and J are TRBV29-1 and TRBJ2-3, with 7 nucleotides matching TRBD1. This CDR3 comprises 13 residues. Germline CDR1 reads SQVTM; CDR2 reads ANQGSEA. Trimming took 7 bases from V and 3 from J; bases not matched to a gene: 7. CDR3 coding DNA: TGCAGCGGGAATGGACAGGCAACAGATACGCAGTATTTT. Amino acid sequence: CSGNGQATDTQYF.

The genes are TRBV18 and TRBJ1-4; TRBD1 agrees at 9 bases. This CDR3 has 15 amino acids. From germline, CDR1 is KGHSH and CDR2 LQKENI. J lost 6 bases, V lost 5 bases, and 7 bases had no gene match. Here the CDR3 reads CASSSTGGSYEKLFF. DNA for the CDR3: TGTGCCAGCTCAAGCACAGGGGGCAGCTATGAAAAACTGTTTTTT.

The chain has TRBV2 and TRBJ1-4, with D perhaps TRBD1 (6 bases). This CDR3 is 14 amino acids long. The germline V and J ends were trimmed by 2 bases and 7 bases, with 11 bases remaining between them. CDR1 SNHLY and CDR2 FYNNEI come from the germline V gene. In nucleotides, the CDR3 is TGTGCCAGCAGTGAAACAGGGATGGGTGAAAAACTGTTTTTT. Protein sequence: CASSETGMGEKLFF.

The rearrangement links TRBV10-1 to TRBJ1-2, with D possibly TRBD1 on 5 matching bases. This CDR3 is 13 amino acids long. Trimming removed 3 bases at V and 5 bases at J, with 10 bases between. Germline CDR1 and CDR2: WNHNN and SYGVQD (reference sequence). The CDR3 DNA reads TGCGCCAGCAGTGAAGCAGGGACTTATGGCTACACCTTC. Amino acid sequence: CASSEAGTYGYTF.

This sequence joins TRBV28 and TRBJ2-7; 9 positions match TRBD1. Germline loops: CDR1 MDHEN, CDR2 SYDVKM. The CDR3 loop spans 16 amino acids. Losses at the gene ends were 6 bases for V and 2 bases for J; bases not matched to a gene: 11. The CDR3 sequence: CASRSGQGLNPYEQYF. The DNA of the CDR3 is TGTGCCAGCAGGTCGGGACAGGGTCTCAATCCCTACGAGCAGTACTTC.

CDR3 amino acids: CASSSGRRTNEKLFF. For the CDR3, the DNA is TGTGCCAGCAGCTCCGGAAGGAGAACTAATGAAAAACTGTTTTTT. This chain uses TRBV5-8 with TRBJ1-4; D is ambiguous. The V gene's germline CDR1 is SGHTS and CDR2 YDEGEE. This CDR3 is built from 15 residues. V was pared by 3 bases and J by 1 base, with 10 bases between.

The chain is built from TRBV28 and TRBJ2-7; 7 bases are shared with TRBD1. V was pared by 6 bases and J by 5 bases, with 10 bases of the junction left unmatched. The CDR3 is 14 amino acids. Germline loops: CDR1 MDHEN, CDR2 SYDVKM. The CDR3 loop reads CASSDYGTANEQYF. The CDR3 DNA reads TGTGCCAGCAGCGACTACGGGACAGCTAACGAGCAGTACTTC.

The chain is built from TRBV28 and TRBJ1-5; D may be TRBD1 (6 bases). Germline V gene lookup returns CDR1 MDHEN and CDR2 SYDVKM. The V and J ends lost 2 bases and 3 bases respectively, with 8 bases between them. This CDR3 spans 14 amino acids. The CDR3 sequence is CASSLGQINQPQHF. In DNA, the CDR3 is TGTGCCAGCAGTTTAGGACAGATCAATCAGCCCCAGCATTTT.

The sample holds a few counts of this clone. The chain couples TRBV30 to TRBJ1-2, with TRBD1 matching over 9 bases. The CDR3 is 14 amino acids. V shed 1 base and J 11 bases; nucleotides not matched to a gene: 11. Germline V gives CDR1 GTSNPN, CDR2 SVGIG (reference sequence). DNA for the CDR3: TGTGCCTGGAGTGCCCTTACAGGGGGCGCTTCGTACACCTTC. It specifies CAWSALTGGASYTF.